These 10 T cell receptor beta chains originate from one sample sequenced in a study of response to subunit inactivated influenza vaccine. In TCRdb, the RT-PCR reads were re-called with MiXCR into one record per CDR3 protein. The sample has 800,000 or so distinct CDR3 sequences; 20% to 25% are singletons. The sequenced sample was PBMCs from blood, obtained around 5 days after vaccination. Receptor source: a man between 50 and 59 years old who received an inactivated influenza vaccine.

DNA for the CDR3: TGTGCCAGCAGCCAGTTCGGGGTGCCCAGAGAGACCCAGTACTTC. It is translated as CASSQFGVPRETQYF. The V and J genes are TRBV4-2 and TRBJ2-5; possibly TRBD2 for D (5 bases). There are 15 residues in the CDR3. The germline CDR1 and CDR2 sequences are LGHNA and YNFKEQ. Trimming left V 3 bases short and J 4 bases short, with 15 bases between.

This clonotype was seen a handful of times. V usage is TRBV7-9 and J usage is TRBJ2-1; 7 bases are shared with TRBD2. With V trimmed by 3 bases and J by 5 bases, 4 bases remained unmatched. This CDR3 comprises 14 residues. Germline-derived CDR1 and CDR2 are SEHNR and FQNEAQ (reference sequence). The CDR3 spells CASSLGRGNNEQFF. The CDR3, as DNA: TGTGCCAGCAGCTTGGGGCGGGGGAACAATGAGCAGTTCTTC.

The sample holds many counts of this clonotype. The rearrangement links TRBV28 to TRBJ2-5; D is perhaps TRBD2 (6 bases). V was cut by 2 bases and J by 3 bases, with 10 bases left in between. Germline CDR1 is MDHEN and CDR2 is SYDVKM. This CDR3 has 14 amino acids. The CDR3 DNA reads TGTGCCAGCAGTTTAGCGGGGAGTAAAGAGACCCAGTACTTC. It encodes CASSLAGSKETQYF.

This clonotype was picked up a small number of times. This chain joins TRBV5-1 and TRBJ2-1; 10 bases align to TRBD2. Germline values: CDR1 SGHRS, CDR2 YFSETQ. V gave up 2 bases and J gave up 7 bases; unmatched junction bases: 6. This CDR3 contains 15 residues. This CDR3 reads CASSFGLAGANEQFF. CDR3 DNA sequence: TGCGCCAGCAGCTTTGGCCTAGCGGGGGCAAATGAGCAGTTCTTC. The full variable domain, with the rest looked up from reference TRBV5-1 and TRBJ2-1, is KAGVTQTPRYLIKTRGQQVTLSCSPISGHRSVSWYQQTPGQGLQFLFEYFSETQRNKGNFPGRFSGRQFSNSRSEMNVSTLELGDSALYLCASSFGLAGANEQFFGPGTRLTVL.

The rearrangement links TRBV2 to TRBJ2-7; the match to TRBD2 covers 7 bases. Per germline, CDR1 SNHLY and CDR2 FYNNEI. The CDR3 spans 14 residues. Trimming at V came to 1 base and at J to 6 bases, leaving 6 bases not matched to a gene. DNA of the CDR3: TGTGCCAGCAGTGAAGGGGGGAGGGCCGGCGAGCAGTACTTC. Translated, it gives CASSEGGRAGEQYF.

This sequence joins TRBV18 and TRBJ1-5, with D perhaps TRBD1 (6 bases). This CDR3 is 14 amino acids long. V lost 6 bases and J 4 bases, leaving 13 bases between the germline ends. Germline CDR1 and CDR2: KGHSH and LQKENI. CDR3 sequence reads: CASSTGGGNQPQHF. CDR3 coding DNA: TGTGCCAGCTCCACCGGGGGCGGGAATCAGCCCCAGCATTTT.

In this sample, this clonotype turned up many times. V is TRBV28 and J is TRBJ2-7; D gene ambiguous. The CDR3 loop spans 13 amino acids. V lost 5 bases, J lost 4 bases, and 12 bases lay in between. Germline CDR1 MDHEN, CDR2 SYDVKM. CDR3 region: CASSPRMSYEQYF. DNA of the CDR3: TGTGCCAGCAGTCCGAGAATGTCTTACGAGCAGTACTTC. The full variable domain, its missing parts supplied by reference TRBV28 and TRBJ2-7, is DVKVTQSSRYLVKRTGEKVFLECVQDMDHENMFWYRQDPGLGLRLIYFSYDVKMKEKGDIPEGYSVSREKKERFSLILESASTNQTSMYLCASSPRMSYEQYFGPGTRLTVT.

The chain links TRBV20-1 to TRBJ2-7; D is unresolved. The CDR3 is 12 amino acids. The V gene lost 3 bases and the J gene lost 5 bases, with 11 bases spanning the gap. Germline V gene data show CDR1 as DFQATT and CDR2 as SNEGSKA (reference sequence). The CDR3 nucleotides are TGCAGTGCTAGTTGGGGTACCCACGAGCAGTACTTC. It translates to CSASWGTHEQYF.

This clonotype was found a few times. The chain couples TRBV20-1 to TRBJ1-1; 8 bases agree with TRBD1. The length of the CDR3 is 12 residues. The germline V gene has CDR1 DFQATT and CDR2 SNEGSKA (reference sequence). J gave up 3 bases and V 5 bases, and 2 bases lay outside the gene matches. The CDR3: CSADRGDTEAFF. The CDR3 nucleotides are TGCAGTGCTGACAGGGGAGACACTGAAGCTTTCTTT.

V is TRBV5-1 and J is TRBJ2-1, with 9 bases matching TRBD2. The CDR3 is made up of 15 amino acids. Germline V CDR1 and CDR2: SGHRS, YFSETQ. The V and J ends lost 3 bases and 7 bases, in that order; junction bases with no gene match: 8. The CDR3 sequence is CASSSHSGSGNEQFF. In nucleotides, the CDR3 is TGCGCCAGCAGCTCCCATAGCGGGAGTGGGAATGAGCAGTTCTTC.